This T cell receptor beta chain was profiled in a study of blood T cell repertoires in COVID-19 (dated by TCRdb to between 2020 and 2021). Regarding the research as a whole: Samples covering the acute and convalescent phases of COVID-19 were provided by collaborators in the United States, Italy and Spain. The prospective study material was composed of cDNA or gDNA derived from T cells, B-cell-depleted T cells, or PBMCs. Deeply sampled blood TCRbeta repertoires from subjects exposed to, actively infected with, or recovered from COVID-19 were included in the dataset. A freely available public database, intended as a resource for researchers studying the immune response to SARS-CoV-2, is where the repertoires were released. Samples came from the ongoing ImmuneRACE study (first 160 participants) plus 1,254 subjects from 6 global collaborators. Sample metadata almost always included a de-identified subject ID, COVID-19 status, age in years and sex. Where available, HLA class I and class II types were taken from metadata supplied by the sample provider and were not determined by assay-based typing. Results and caveats for the whole study, not just this receptor: The quantity of clinical and demographic metadata differed by source and by participant and was supplied without curation.

One collaborating source in Seattle enrolled patients during active infection and followed them longitudinally through the course of disease. Whole blood was collected in K2EDTA tubes by collaborating institutions according to the institutions' own protocols. Collaborator samples were shipped for TCRbeta analysis as frozen whole blood, isolated PBMCs, or DNA extracted from either sample type. As to this clone: The clone's antigen remains unknown. No qualities accompany the bases; no much larger clone lies one base away.

The CDR3 contains 13 residues, cysteine and phenylalanine counted. This entry keeps only the CDR3 DNA: 39 bases, framed from base 1. Trimming at the junction amounts to 2 bases on V and 9 bases on J, and the germline ends lie 14 bases apart. Via the germline V gene, CDR1 is MNHEY and CDR2 SVGAGI. The immunoSEQ Assay, a bias-controlled multiplex PCR, was used to amplify TCRbeta CDR3 regions from genomic DNA. For the original study's pipeline: Within the assay, amplification of reference gene primers was used to estimate how many nucleated cells each sample contained. Sequence reads were collapsed and filtered to measure the absolute abundance of every unique TCRbeta CDR3 rearrangement. For each sample, productive Simpson clonality was calculated by taking the square root of Simpson's diversity index across productive rearrangements. TCRdb took over this immuneACCESS table, retaining in-frame rearrangements with V and J assigned. Such tables are incomplete; in checked studies, under half of the missing clones stem from an unresolved V gene, and the remainder is unexplained. The V and J calls and clone size come from that table; D and trimming were worked out from the DNA. In all, the sample holds roughly 180,000 clones, and about 81% of those were seen once. Of the sample, 12% falls within the top ten clones.

The sequence was collected from an elderly woman with COVID-19, enrolled during active disease. The chain uses TRBV6-5 and TRBJ2-7; the D gene is perhaps TRBD1, on 5 matching bases. The source material was peripheral blood. The DNA is TGTGCCAGCAGTTACGAGGCAGGGTCGGTGCAGTACTTC. It is translated as CASSYEAGSVQYF.